Following are 8 T cell receptor beta chains from one sample sequenced in a study of blood T cell repertoires in COVID-19. The data were produced by immunoSEQ multiplex PCR, yet TCRdb's version contains in-frame clones alone and is incomplete. Of a few hundred thousand clones listed, 70% to 90% are singletons. Sequencing was done on a sample of PBMCs or T cells enriched from blood (not recorded which). Receptor source: a man younger than 45 who had recovered from COVID-19.

The chain combines TRBV5-1 with TRBJ2-5; 10 nucleotides line up with TRBD2. Trimming removed 4 bases from V and 5 bases from J; junction bases left unmatched: 8. The CDR3 contains 15 residues. Germline CDR1 and CDR2: SGHRS and YFSETQ. The CDR3 nucleotides read TGCGCCAGCAGCGCCGTAACTAGCGGGGCCGAGACCCAGTACTTC. Encoded protein: CASSAVTSGAETQYF. Drawing the rest from reference TRBV5-1 and TRBJ2-5, the complete variable domain is KAGVTQTPRYLIKTRGQQVTLSCSPISGHRSVSWYQQTPGQGLQFLFEYFSETQRNKGNFPGRFSGRQFSNSRSEMNVSTLELGDSALYLCASSAVTSGAETQYFGPGTRLLVL.

The rearrangement uses TRBV25-1 and TRBJ1-2; 7 bases align to TRBD1. The CDR3 runs 11 residues. CDR1 MGHDK and CDR2 SYGVNS come from the germline V gene. V trimming: 2 bases; J trimming: 14 bases; junction bases outside the gene matches: 5. CDR3 sequence (DNA): TGTGCCAGCAGTGAAGGGACAGTCTTAACCTTC. Its protein is CASSEGTVLTF.

The chain uses TRBV5-4 and TRBJ2-1, with a weak D call TRBD2 (6 bases). Germline values: CDR1 SGHNT, CDR2 YYREEE (reference sequence). The CDR3 consists of 16 residues. V lost 5 bases and J lost 3, with 18 bases in between. The CDR3 DNA reads TGTGCCAGCAGAGATGGTAGCGGAAACGACTACAATGAGCAGTTCTTC. It is translated as CASRDGSGNDYNEQFF.

J is TRBJ2-1 and V is TRBV30, with 8 nucleotides matching TRBD2. J lost 13 bases, V lost 5 bases, and 19 bases had no gene match. There are 15 residues in the CDR3. Germline CDR1 reads GTSNPN; CDR2 reads SVGIG (reference sequence). The CDR3 coding sequence is TGTGCCTGGTCACCCCCCCCAGCGGGGGCCTGGGCACAGTTCTTC. Its translation: CAWSPPPAGAWAQFF.

This clone was seen just once. The rearrangement uses TRBV2 and TRBJ1-1, with D hard to call. Trimming took 7 bases from V and 1 from J, leaving 16 bases between them. The CDR3 sequence is 15 residues long. Looked up from germline, CDR1 is SNHLY and CDR2 is FYNNEI. CDR3 in amino acids: CASTEEGSGNTEAFF. The DNA of the CDR3 is TGTGCCAGCACCGAGGAGGGTTCGGGGAACACTGAAGCTTTCTTT.

This clone was recorded once. The rearrangement uses TRBV5-1 and TRBJ1-1, with 9 bases aligning to TRBD1. This CDR3 contains 16 residues. Germline values: CDR1 SGHRS, CDR2 YFSETQ. V was pared by 5 bases and J by 6 bases, with 14 bases of the junction left unmatched. The CDR3: CASSTEGQGIIAEAFF. CDR3 sequence (DNA): TGCGCCAGCAGTACGGAGGGACAGGGTATAATCGCTGAAGCTTTCTTT.

The chain is built from TRBV2 and TRBJ2-4; 11 bases fit TRBD2. The V and J ends lost 2 bases and 0 bases, in that order; junction bases with no gene match: 9. Germline assignment: CDR1 SNHLY and CDR2 FYNNEI. This CDR3 comprises 19 residues. The CDR3 DNA follows: TGTGCCAGCAGTGAACGGTCTAGCGGGGGGACGGGAGCCAAAAACATTCAGTACTTC. Amino acid sequence: CASSERSSGGTGAKNIQYF.

The chain couples TRBV18 to TRBJ1-5, with D tentatively TRBD1 (5 bases). The germline gives CDR1 KGHSH, CDR2 LQKENI. Trimming pared 3 bases from V and 1 base from J, leaving 10 bases between. This CDR3 spans 15 amino acids. DNA for the CDR3: TGTGCCAGCTCACCCTTCGGGGGGAGCAATCAGCCCCAGCATTTT. This sequence encodes CASSPFGGSNQPQHF. Together with reference TRBV18 and TRBJ1-5, the CDR3 gives the full variable domain: NAGVMQNPRHLVRRRGQEARLRCSPMKGHSHVYWYRQLPEEGLKFMVYLQKENIIDESGMPKERFSAEFPKEGPSILRIQQVVRGDSAAYFCASSPFGGSNQPQHFGDGTRLSIL.